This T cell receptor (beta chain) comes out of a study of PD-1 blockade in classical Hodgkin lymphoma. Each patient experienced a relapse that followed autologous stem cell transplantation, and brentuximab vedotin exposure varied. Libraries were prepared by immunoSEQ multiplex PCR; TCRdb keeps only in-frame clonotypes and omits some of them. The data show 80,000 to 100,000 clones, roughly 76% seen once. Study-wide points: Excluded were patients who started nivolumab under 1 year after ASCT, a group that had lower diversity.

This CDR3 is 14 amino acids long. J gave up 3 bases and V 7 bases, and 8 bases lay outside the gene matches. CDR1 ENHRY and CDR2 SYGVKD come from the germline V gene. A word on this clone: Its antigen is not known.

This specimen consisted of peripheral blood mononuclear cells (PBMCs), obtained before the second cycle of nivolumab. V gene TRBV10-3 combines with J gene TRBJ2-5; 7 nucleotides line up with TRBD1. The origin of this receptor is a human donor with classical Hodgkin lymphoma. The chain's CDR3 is CAIKGGQGEETQYF. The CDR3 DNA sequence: TGTGCCATCAAAGGTGGGCAGGGGGAAGAGACCCAGTACTTC.